These 27 T cell receptor beta chains were all obtained from the same sample, sequenced in a study of T cells in Graves' hyperthyroidism and ophthalmopathy. Amplified TCR beta CDR3 regions derived from RNA transcripts. Researchers ran a first-round RT-PCR on the TCR CDR3 using the HTBI primer set. MiXCR was run by TCRdb on the multiplex PCR reads, yielding one entry per CDR3 protein. This sample has roughly 500,000 distinct CDR3 sequences; around 22% occur once, and the top ten carry approximately 11%. The sequencing input was blood. The receptor set was obtained from a woman aged 30 to 39 with Graves' ophthalmopathy.

This clonotype occurred many times. The chain combines TRBV5-1 with TRBJ2-7, with D possibly matching TRBD1 (6 bases). Per germline, CDR1 SGHRS and CDR2 YFSETQ. The CDR3 spans 14 residues. The ends were cut back, 1 base at V and 2 bases at J, with 10 bases in the middle. The CDR3 is CASSLSGATYEQYF. The CDR3 DNA sequence: TGCGCCAGCAGCTTGTCAGGGGCGACCTACGAGCAGTACTTC.

This clonotype has a handful of counts. This rearrangement joins TRBV18 to TRBJ1-2; D gene uncertain. This CDR3 spans 14 amino acids. CDR1 and CDR2 (germline): KGHSH, LQKENI. V was clipped by 4 bases and J by 1 base, with 10 bases between them. CDR3 in amino acids: CASSRGILNYGYTF. The CDR3 nucleotides read TGTGCCAGCTCACGAGGAATCCTTAACTATGGCTACACCTTC.

This clonotype was observed many times. The genes are TRBV16 and TRBJ1-2; no clear D. Trimming took 2 bases from V and 4 from J, leaving 8 bases between them. The length of the CDR3 is 13 residues. The V gene's germline CDR1 is KGHSY and CDR2 FQNENV. CDR3: CASSQTAVYGYTF. Written as DNA, the CDR3 is TGTGCCAGCAGCCAAACGGCCGTCTATGGCTACACCTTC.

V usage is TRBV30 and J usage is TRBJ2-7; D is perhaps TRBD2 (5 bases). The V end lost 4 bases, the J end lost 8 bases, and 12 bases lay between the germline ends. The germline V gene encodes CDR1 GTSNPN and CDR2 SVGIG (reference sequence). The CDR3 runs 11 residues. The CDR3 sequence: CAWTSPWKQYF. The DNA for the CDR3 is TGTGCCTGGACTAGCCCTTGGAAGCAGTACTTC.

The table lists this clonotype with many counts. The rearrangement links TRBV12-3 or TRBV12-4 to TRBJ1-6; 8 nucleotides align to TRBD1. The CDR3 has 16 residues. V lost 3 bases to trimming and J lost 6 bases; unmatched junction nucleotides: 7. This chain's CDR3 is CASSFPRTGLNSPLHF. The CDR3 nucleotides read TGTGCCAGCAGTTTCCCCCGGACAGGGCTTAATTCACCCCTCCACTTT.

This clonotype was recorded at least ten times. The rearrangement links TRBV28 to TRBJ1-1, with D maybe TRBD1 (6 bases). Germline CDR1 MDHEN, CDR2 SYDVKM. Trimming stripped 8 bases from V and 0 bases from J, with 10 bases between. The CDR3 length is 13 residues. CDR3 DNA: TGTGCCAGCGCGGACAGTCTGAACACTGAAGCTTTCTTT. As protein: CASADSLNTEAFF.

This clonotype was seen ten or more times. The genes are TRBV3-1 and TRBJ2-7, with 11 bases identical to TRBD2. The CDR3 extends over 15 amino acids. V lost 2 bases to trimming and J lost 4 bases; unmatched junction nucleotides: 4. Germline values: CDR1 LGHDT, CDR2 YNNKEL (reference sequence). The CDR3 region has the DNA TGTGCCAGCAGCCAATTTCTAGCGGGGGGTTACGAGCAGTACTTC. As protein: CASSQFLAGGYEQYF.

This clonotype has at least ten counts. The rearrangement joins TRBV12-3 or TRBV12-4 to TRBJ1-2, with D unclear. Trimming removed 7 bases at V and 3 bases at J, with 12 bases between. This CDR3 region has 13 residues. CDR3 in amino acids: CASTFRRDYGYTF. CDR3 sequence (DNA): TGTGCCAGCACCTTTCGGAGGGACTATGGCTACACCTTC.

This chain joins TRBV7-2 and TRBJ2-2; TRBD1 is a possible D gene (5 bases). There are 14 residues in the CDR3. CDR1 is SGHTA, CDR2 FQGNSA, per germline. V gave up 1 base and J gave up 5 bases, with 8 bases separating them. The CDR3 protein is CASSLGQRTGELFF. The CDR3 DNA sequence: TGTGCCAGCAGCTTAGGACAGAGAACCGGGGAGCTGTTTTTT.

The chain links TRBV18 to TRBJ2-7, with D perhaps TRBD1 (5 bases). CDR1 KGHSH and CDR2 LQKENI come from the germline V gene. Trimming took off 4 bases at V and 0 bases at J, with 10 bases between the two ends. The CDR3 is 14 amino acids. The CDR3 sequence is CASSLPDTSYEQYV. As DNA, the CDR3 is TGTGCCAGCTCACTCCCGGACACCTCCTACGAGCAGTACGTC.

The V gene is TRBV27, the J gene TRBJ1-6, with TRBD1 matching over 7 bases. Unmatched junction bases numbered 12, after V lost 5 bases and J lost 8 bases. Looked up from germline, CDR1 is MNHEY and CDR2 is SMNVEV (reference sequence). The CDR3 has 16 amino acids. This chain's CDR3 is CASSPEGQPSDSPLHF. The CDR3 DNA is TGTGCCAGCAGTCCCGAGGGACAGCCTTCGGATTCACCCCTCCACTTT.

This clonotype was seen many times. The chain is built from TRBV7-9 and TRBJ2-7; 7 nucleotides agree with TRBD1. Germline V gene lookup returns CDR1 SEHNR and CDR2 FQNEAQ (reference sequence). With 6 bases clipped from V and 3 bases from J, the junction kept 5 bases outside the gene matches. This CDR3 is built from 13 residues. The CDR3: CASRPTGFYEQYF. The CDR3 nucleotides read TGTGCCAGCAGACCGACAGGGTTCTACGAGCAGTACTTC.

In its sample, this clonotype was seen many times. The chain uses TRBV12-3 or TRBV12-4 and TRBJ1-6; the D is unclear. The CDR3 spans 14 residues. The V gene lost 4 bases and the J gene lost 7 bases, with 11 bases spanning the gap. DNA for the CDR3: TGTGCCAGCAGTTCATGGGAGTCGAATTCACCCCTCCACTTT. It specifies CASSSWESNSPLHF.

This clonotype came up many times. The chain is built from TRBV6-1 and TRBJ1-1, with D perhaps TRBD1 (6 bases). This CDR3 has 14 amino acids. CDR1 MNHNS and CDR2 SASEGT come from the germline V gene. V dropped 6 bases and J dropped 1 base, with 12 bases sitting between them. The CDR3 DNA is TGTGCCAGCAGAAAGGGGGATAGGAACACTGAAGCTTTCTTT. Translated, it gives CASRKGDRNTEAFF.

This clonotype has a count of ten or more. J is TRBJ2-7 and V is TRBV24-1, with D unresolved. The CDR3 extends over 13 amino acids. Trimming took off 3 bases at V and 7 bases at J, with 12 bases between the two ends. Germline CDR1 and CDR2: KGHDR and SFDVKD. As DNA, the CDR3 is TGTGCCACCAGTGATGCGGTTTTGCGGGAGCAGTACTTC. It encodes CATSDAVLREQYF.

This clonotype was detected only a few times. The chain uses TRBV6-1 and TRBJ2-7; 11 bases match TRBD1. Germline CDR1 and CDR2: MNHNS and SASEGT. This CDR3 contains 15 residues. With 6 bases clipped from V and 4 bases from J, the junction kept 8 bases outside the gene matches. CDR3 residues: CASSPWTGGKYEQYF. CDR3 DNA: TGTGCCAGCAGCCCCTGGACAGGGGGCAAGTACGAGCAGTACTTC.

The table lists this clonotype with a few counts. V and J are TRBV10-3 and TRBJ1-1; tentatively, D is TRBD1 (5 bases). The CDR3 loop spans 13 amino acids. Germline V gives CDR1 ENHRY, CDR2 SYGVKD. Trimming took 11 bases from V and 5 from J, leaving 18 bases between them. CDR3 residues: CAAGTSGGTEAFF. CDR3 in DNA: TGTGCCGCCGGAACTAGCGGGGGGACTGAAGCTTTCTTT.

The V gene is TRBV6-1, the J gene TRBJ2-6; D ambiguous. CDR3 length: 16 amino acids. The V and J ends lost 7 bases and 0 bases respectively, with 13 bases between them. Per germline, CDR1 MNHNS and CDR2 SASEGT. The DNA for the CDR3 is TGTGCCAGCACCAAAGGTCCGCGCTCTGGGGCCAACGTCCTGACTTTC. It is translated as CASTKGPRSGANVLTF.

The CDR3 DNA reads as TGCAGTGCTAGCCCGGGGACAGGGGTTGAGCAGTACTTC. It translates to CSASPGTGVEQYF. The chain joins TRBV20-1 to TRBJ2-7; 10 nucleotides align to TRBD1. The CDR3 spans 13 residues. Germline trimming cut 3 bases from V and 7 bases from J; bases unmatched to any gene: 6. The germline V gene encodes CDR1 DFQATT and CDR2 SNEGSKA (reference sequence).

This clonotype was seen at least ten times. The chain has TRBV29-1 and TRBJ1-1, with TRBD1 identical over 9 bases. Germline-derived CDR1 and CDR2 are SQVTM and ANQGSEA. The CDR3 runs 15 residues. Trimming took 6 bases from V and 5 from J; bases not matched to a gene: 13. CDR3 sequence: CSVGGNRGQLTEAFF. The CDR3 DNA is TGCAGCGTCGGCGGGAACAGGGGGCAGTTGACTGAAGCTTTCTTT.

This clonotype was counted between two and nine times. This chain uses TRBV6-4 with TRBJ2-2; 12 nucleotides align to TRBD2. The V gene's germline CDR1 is MRHNA and CDR2 SNTAGT. V was clipped by 5 bases and J by 0 bases; unmatched bases: 10. This CDR3 comprises 19 residues. As DNA, the CDR3 is TGTGCCAGCAGTAGACTACCTCCTAGCGGGGGGGCGAACACCGGGGAGCTGTTTTTT. As protein: CASSRLPPSGGANTGELFF.

V and J are TRBV27 and TRBJ2-1, with 8 bases matching TRBD1. In germline, CDR1 is MNHEY, CDR2 SMNVEV (reference sequence). The trim removed 5 bases at V and 4 bases at J, leaving 4 bases unmatched. The CDR3 consists of 14 residues. The CDR3 loop is CASSGRQGYNEQFF. Written as DNA, the CDR3 is TGTGCCAGCAGTGGTAGACAGGGGTACAATGAGCAGTTCTTC.

This clonotype has a count of ten or more. The J gene is TRBJ1-1, the V gene TRBV7-2; D remains unclear. The CDR3 spans 13 residues. Deletions cut 1 base from V and 3 bases from J, with 6 bases between. Per the germline V gene, CDR1 is SGHTA and CDR2 is FQGNSA. The CDR3 reads CASSLDSDTEAFF. The CDR3 DNA sequence: TGTGCCAGCAGCTTAGATTCAGACACTGAAGCTTTCTTT.

This clonotype was detected many times. J is TRBJ1-5 and V is TRBV6-5; 7 bases line up with TRBD1. The CDR3 is 15 amino acids. CDR1 is MNHEY, CDR2 SVGAGI, per germline. V lost 0 bases to trimming and J lost 5 bases; unmatched junction nucleotides: 4. CDR3 sequence: CASSYSTQGDQPQHF. CDR3 nucleotides: TGTGCCAGCAGTTACTCGACGCAGGGGGATCAGCCCCAGCATTTT.

The chain combines TRBV4-1 with TRBJ1-1; D gene ambiguous. With 1 base removed from V and 2 bases from J, the gap between germline ends came to 17 bases. CDR1 is MGHRA and CDR2 is YSYEKL in the germline V gene. The CDR3 has 17 amino acids. The CDR3 DNA reads TGCGCCAGCAGCCAAGGGCAGGTTCATGGCAGTAACACTGAAGCTTTCTTT. It encodes CASSQGQVHGSNTEAFF.

This clonotype was picked up many times. The chain carries TRBV4-2 and TRBJ2-5; D is possibly TRBD1 (5 bases). The CDR3 is 14 amino acids. Germline CDR1 LGHNA, CDR2 YNFKEQ. V was cut by 2 bases and J by 3 bases, with 10 bases left in between. CDR3 loop: CASSQFVREETQYF. The CDR3 DNA follows: TGTGCCAGCAGCCAATTTGTCAGGGAAGAGACCCAGTACTTC.

This clonotype has at least ten counts. The genes are TRBV30 and TRBJ2-7, with D possibly TRBD2 on 7 matching bases. The CDR3 is 16 amino acids. Deletions cut 1 base from V and 2 bases from J, with 18 bases between. Germline CDR1 reads GTSNPN; CDR2 reads SVGIG (reference sequence). The CDR3 loop reads CAWSEYEAGAAYEQYF. For the CDR3, the DNA is TGTGCCTGGAGTGAATATGAGGCGGGGGCCGCCTACGAGCAGTACTTC. Based on the CDR3 plus reference TRBV30 and TRBJ2-7, the full variable domain is SQTIHQWPATLVQPVGSPLSLECTVEGTSNPNLYWYRQAAGRGLQLLFYSVGIGQISSEVPQNLSASRPQDRQFILSSKKLLLSDSGFYLCAWSEYEAGAAYEQYFGPGTRLTVT.